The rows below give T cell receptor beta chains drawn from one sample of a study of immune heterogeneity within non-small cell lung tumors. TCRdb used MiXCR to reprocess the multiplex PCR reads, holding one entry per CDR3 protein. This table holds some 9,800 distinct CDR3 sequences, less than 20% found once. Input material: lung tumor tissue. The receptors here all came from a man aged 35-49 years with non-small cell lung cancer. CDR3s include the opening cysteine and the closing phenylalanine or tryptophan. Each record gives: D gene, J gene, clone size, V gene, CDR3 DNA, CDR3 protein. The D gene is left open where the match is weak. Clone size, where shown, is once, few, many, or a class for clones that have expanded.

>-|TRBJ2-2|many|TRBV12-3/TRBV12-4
TGTGCCAGCAGTTTAGCGCGGTCAGTTTTCGCCGGGGAGCTGTTTTTT
CASSLARSVFAGELFF
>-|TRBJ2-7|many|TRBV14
TGTGCCAGCAGCCAAGAATGGGATAGGGTCTACGAGCAGTACTTC
CASSQEWDRVYEQYF
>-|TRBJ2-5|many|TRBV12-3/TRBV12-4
TGTGCCAGCAGTTTTTTCAGGGAAGAGACCCAGTACTTC
CASSFFREETQYF
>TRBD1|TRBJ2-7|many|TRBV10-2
TGCGCCAGCAGTGAAACAGGGGGGCTCGGGTACGAGCAGTACTTC
CASSETGGLGYEQYF
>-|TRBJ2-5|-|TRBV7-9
TGTGTCAGCAGCTTATTGCAAGAGACCCATTACTTC
CVSSLLQETHYF
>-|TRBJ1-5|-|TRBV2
TGTGTCAGCAGTGGGGAACAGGACAATCAGCCCCAGCATTTT
CVSSGEQDNQPQHF
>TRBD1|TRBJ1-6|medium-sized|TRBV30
TGTGCCTGGGGACAGGGTAATTCACCCCTCCACTTT
CAWGQGNSPLHF
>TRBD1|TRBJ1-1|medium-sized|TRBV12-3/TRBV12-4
TGTGCCAGCAGTTTAAAACAGGGGGTGAACACTGAAGCTTTCTTT
CASSLKQGVNTEAFF
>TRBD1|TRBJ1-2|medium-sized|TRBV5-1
TGCGCCAGCAGCTTGGGAGACAGGGGCTATGGCTACACCTTC
CASSLGDRGYGYTF
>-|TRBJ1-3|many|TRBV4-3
TGCGCCAGCAGCCCCGATTATAGTGCATGGGGCAGAAACACCATATATTTT
CASSPDYSAWGRNTIYF
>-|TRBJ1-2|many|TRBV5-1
TGCGCCAGCAGCGCCGGGACGGATTATGGCTACACCTTC
CASSAGTDYGYTF
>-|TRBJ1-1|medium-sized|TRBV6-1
TGTGCCAGCAGTACTAGTTTAGGGTACACTGAAGCTTTCTTT
CASSTSLGYTEAFF
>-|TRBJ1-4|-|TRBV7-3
TGTGCCAGCAGCGCAGGGGACGGAGAAAAACTGTTTTTT
CASSAGDGEKLFF
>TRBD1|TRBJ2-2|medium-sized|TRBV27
TGTGCCAGCAGGGGGACAGTGTATGTCGGGGAGCTGTTTTTT
CASRGTVYVGELFF
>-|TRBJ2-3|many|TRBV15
TGTGCCACCAGCAGAGATCTCGGGGCGGGGATTAGTAGCACAGATACGCAGTATTTT
CATSRDLGAGISSTDTQYF
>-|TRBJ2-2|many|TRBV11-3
TGTGCCAGCAGCTTAGTGGGGGCCGGGGAGCTGTTTTTT
CASSLVGAGELFF
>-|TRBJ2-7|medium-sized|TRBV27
TGTGCCAGCAGTTTAATATCAAGGGGCTACGAGCAGTACTTC
CASSLISRGYEQYF
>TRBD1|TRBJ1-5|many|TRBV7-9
TGTGCCAGCAGCTCGACAGGGGGGCTTCGTCAGCCCCAGCATTTT
CASSSTGGLRQPQHF
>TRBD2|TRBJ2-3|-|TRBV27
TGTGCCAGCAGTCCGCGACTAGCGGGAGCGACAGATACGCAGTATTTT
CASSPRLAGATDTQYF
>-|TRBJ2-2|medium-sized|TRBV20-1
TGCAGTGCTAGAGACCCGATTAGTGGAGAAACCGGGGAGCTGTTTTTT
CSARDPISGETGELFF